This T cell receptor beta chain was sequenced in a study of blood T cell repertoires in COVID-19. Study-wide context: Researchers got acute and convalescent COVID-19 samples from the United States, Italy and Spain. PBMCs, B-cell-depleted T cells, or T cells provided the cDNA or gDNA that made up the material.

Germline V gene lookup returns CDR1 SGHDT and CDR2 YYEEEE. The CDR3 length is 14 residues. Trimming cost V 0 bases and J 4 bases, with 9 bases left between them. This clone has only a few counts. In the original analysis: Nucleated cell counts were estimated from reference gene primer amplification. The table came from immunoSEQ multiplex PCR; TCRdb's copy has only in-frame clones and leaves some out. For V, J and clone size, that table is used; D and trimming come from the DNA. Among 60,000 or so clones listed, around 90% were seen once. The sequenced material came from peripheral blood. The origin of this receptor is a human donor with acute or convalescent COVID-19. The donor label of this sample is uncertain. The chain links TRBV5-6 to TRBJ2-3; no clear D gene. The CDR3 region is CASSLVDQADTQYF. CDR3 sequence (DNA): TGTGCCAGCAGCTTGGTCGACCAGGCAGATACGCAGTATTTT.